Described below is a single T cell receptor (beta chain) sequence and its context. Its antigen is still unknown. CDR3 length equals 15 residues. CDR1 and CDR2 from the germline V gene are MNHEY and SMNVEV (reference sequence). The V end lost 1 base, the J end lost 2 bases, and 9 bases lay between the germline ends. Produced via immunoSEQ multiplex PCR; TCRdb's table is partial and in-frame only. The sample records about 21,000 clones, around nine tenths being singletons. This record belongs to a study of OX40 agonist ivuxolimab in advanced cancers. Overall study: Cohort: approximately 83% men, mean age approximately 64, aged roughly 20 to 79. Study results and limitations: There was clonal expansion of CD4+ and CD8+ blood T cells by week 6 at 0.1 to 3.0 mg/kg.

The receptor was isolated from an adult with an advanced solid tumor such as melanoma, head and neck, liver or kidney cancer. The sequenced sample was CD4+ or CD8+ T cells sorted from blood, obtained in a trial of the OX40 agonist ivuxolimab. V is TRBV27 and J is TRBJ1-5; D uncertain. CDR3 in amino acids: CASSLFSDGNQPQHF. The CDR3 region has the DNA TGTGCCAGCAGTTTATTCTCGGACGGCAATCAGCCCCAGCATTTT.